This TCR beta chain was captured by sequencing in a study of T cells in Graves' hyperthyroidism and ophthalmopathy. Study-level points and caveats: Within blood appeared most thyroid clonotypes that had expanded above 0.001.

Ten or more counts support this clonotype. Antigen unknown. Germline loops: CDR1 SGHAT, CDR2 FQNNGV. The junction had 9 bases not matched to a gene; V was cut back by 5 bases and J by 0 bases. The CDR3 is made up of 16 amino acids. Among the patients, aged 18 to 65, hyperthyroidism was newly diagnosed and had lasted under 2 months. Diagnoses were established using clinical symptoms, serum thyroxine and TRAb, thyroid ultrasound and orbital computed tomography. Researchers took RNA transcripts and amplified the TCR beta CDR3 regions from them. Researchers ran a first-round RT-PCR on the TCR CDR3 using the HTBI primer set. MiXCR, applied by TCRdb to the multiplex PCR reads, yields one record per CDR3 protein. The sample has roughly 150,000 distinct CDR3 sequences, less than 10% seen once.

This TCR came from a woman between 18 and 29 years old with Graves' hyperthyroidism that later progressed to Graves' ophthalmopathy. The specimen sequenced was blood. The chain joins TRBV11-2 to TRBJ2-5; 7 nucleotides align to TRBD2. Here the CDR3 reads CASSLSRGGNQETQYF. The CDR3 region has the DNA TGTGCCAGCAGCCTTTCCCGGGGAGGGAACCAAGAGACCCAGTACTTC.